This TCR beta chain derives from a study of response to subunit inactivated influenza vaccine. General study results and limits: New T cells are recruited in small numbers by each seasonal influenza vaccination, according to the authors' suggestion.

One entry per CDR3 protein results from TCRdb running MiXCR on the RT-PCR reads. The sample shows roughly 700,000 distinct CDR3 sequences, approximately 15% of them seen only once. Concerning this clonotype itself: Antigen specificity is unknown.

CDR3 length: 14 residues. Trimming cost V 6 bases and J 4 bases, with 16 bases left between them. Germline V CDR1 and CDR2: MDHEN, SYDVKM. Specimen: PBMCs from blood, collected around 15 days before vaccination. This receptor was taken from a man in his forties or fifties who received an inactivated influenza vaccine. This chain joins TRBV28 and TRBJ2-7, with D possibly being TRBD1 (5 bases). The CDR3 protein is CASRDPRVIYEQYF. In nucleotides, the CDR3 is TGTGCCAGCAGAGACCCCAGGGTAATATACGAGCAGTACTTC.